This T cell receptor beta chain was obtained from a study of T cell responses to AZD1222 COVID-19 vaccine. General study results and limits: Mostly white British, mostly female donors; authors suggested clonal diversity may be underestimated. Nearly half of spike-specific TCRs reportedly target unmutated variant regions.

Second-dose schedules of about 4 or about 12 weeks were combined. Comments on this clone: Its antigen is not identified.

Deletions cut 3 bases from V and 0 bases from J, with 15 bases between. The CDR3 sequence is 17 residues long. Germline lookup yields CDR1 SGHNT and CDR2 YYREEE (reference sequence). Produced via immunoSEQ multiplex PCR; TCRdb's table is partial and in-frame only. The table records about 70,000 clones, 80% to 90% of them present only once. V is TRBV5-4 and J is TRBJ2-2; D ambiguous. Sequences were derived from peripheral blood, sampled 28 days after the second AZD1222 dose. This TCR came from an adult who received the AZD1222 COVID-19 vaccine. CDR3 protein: CASSSRLVFANTGELFF. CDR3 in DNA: TGTGCCAGCAGCTCTCGACTGGTTTTCGCGAACACCGGGGAGCTGTTTTTT.